This T cell receptor beta chain was profiled in a study of cytomegalovirus exposure and HLA in healthy donors. Whole-study context: An earlier analysis found roughly 100 million unique TCR beta sequences from approximately 170 million T cells.

Primers for the PCR totalled 60 Vbeta and 13 Jbeta. TCRdb keeps only in-frame clones here, not all; method: immunoSEQ multiplex PCR. In the table there are more than 90,000 clones, nearly 80% of which are singletons. Germline CDR1 is SGDLS and CDR2 is YYNGEE. Trimming cost V 0 bases and J 3 bases; bases outside gene matches: 2. CDR3 length: 15 residues. There are a few counts of this clone. Its specificity is unknown. Study conclusions and caveats: According to an earlier analysis, most TCR beta V segments yielded productive rearrangements about 87% or about 30% of the time.

Sequencing was carried out using PBMCs. This chain joins TRBV9 and TRBJ1-3; 8 positions agree with TRBD1. This receptor was taken from a woman aged 35 to 49 in good health and CMV-seropositive. CDR3 in DNA: TGTGCCAGCAGCGTAGGGACAGGGATTGGAAACACCATATATTTT. This translates into CASSVGTGIGNTIYF.